This TCR beta chain was profiled in a study of blood T cells in healthy people across ages. Together with a sample-barcoded 5' primer, a J-beta primer mix was included in a second PCR lasting about 6 to 11 cycles. With 12 random nucleotides, a template-switch adaptor tagged each individual cDNA molecule. TCRdb re-derived calls from the 5' RACE reads in MiXCR, one entry per CDR3 protein. Of about 1.4 million distinct CDR3 sequences in the sample, roughly 64% were seen once. The germline V gene encodes CDR1 DFQATT and CDR2 SNEGSKA (reference sequence). Trimming at V came to 1 base and at J to 8 bases, leaving 5 bases not matched to a gene. The CDR3 loop spans 15 amino acids.

The gene calls are TRBV20-1 and TRBJ2-1; TRBD2 aligns across 13 bases. Sample: blood. The receptor was derived from a man younger than 35 in good health. The CDR3 reads CSARGTSGSLYEQFF. The CDR3 nucleotides read TGCAGTGCTAGAGGGACTAGCGGGAGTCTCTATGAGCAGTTCTTC.